One T cell receptor beta chain is described in this entry. The data belong to a study of T cells in Graves' hyperthyroidism and ophthalmopathy. The CDR3 is 14 residues long. Per the germline V gene, CDR1 is MNHNS and CDR2 is SASEGT. Germline trimming cut 6 bases from V and 3 bases from J; bases unmatched to any gene: 5. Amplified regions were TCR beta CDR3 sequences from RNA transcripts. The TCR CDR3 was amplified in a first-round RT-PCR using the HTBI primer set. From the multiplex PCR reads, TCRdb called clonotypes with MiXCR, one entry per CDR3 protein. The table has 350,000 to 400,000 distinct CDR3 sequences, 14% to 15% seen once. An absence of ophthalmopathy progression within 18 months meant stable Graves' hyperthyroidism. Patients with uncontrolled infections, other autoimmune diseases, pregnancy or lactation were excluded. Fresh 10 ml peripheral blood yielded PBMCs.

The clonotype comes from a woman aged 25 to 39 with Graves' hyperthyroidism. This chain links TRBV6-1 with TRBJ2-5; 9 bases are a match to TRBD1. The sequenced material came from blood. CDR3 nucleotide sequence: TGTGCCAGCAGCTTACAGGGGGCCGAAGAGACCCAGTACTTC. Its translation: CASSLQGAEETQYF.